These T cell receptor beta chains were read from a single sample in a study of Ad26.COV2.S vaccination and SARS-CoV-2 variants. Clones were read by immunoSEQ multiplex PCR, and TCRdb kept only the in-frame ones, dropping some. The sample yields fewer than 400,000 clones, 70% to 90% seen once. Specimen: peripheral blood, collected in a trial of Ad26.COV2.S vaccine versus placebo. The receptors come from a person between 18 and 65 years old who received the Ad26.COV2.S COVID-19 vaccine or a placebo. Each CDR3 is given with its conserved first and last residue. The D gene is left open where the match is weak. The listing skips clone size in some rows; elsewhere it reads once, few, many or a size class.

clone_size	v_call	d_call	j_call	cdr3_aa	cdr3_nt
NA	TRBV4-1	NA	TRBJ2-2	CASSQPDLGELFF	TGCGCCAGCAGCCAGCCGGACCTCGGGGAGCTGTTTTTT
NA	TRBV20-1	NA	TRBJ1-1	CSASQGREAFF	TGCAGTGCTAGCCAGGGACGTGAAGCTTTCTTT
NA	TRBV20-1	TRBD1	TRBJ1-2	CSASDRGQMSYGYTF	TGCAGTGCTAGTGACAGGGGGCAAATGTCGTATGGCTACACCTTC
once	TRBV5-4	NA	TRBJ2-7	CASSLNPLFGRAYEQYF	TGTGCCAGCAGCTTGAATCCTCTCTTCGGGAGAGCCTACGAGCAGTACTTC
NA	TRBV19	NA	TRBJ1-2	CARARMGGLNYGYTF	TGTGCCAGAGCGCGAATGGGGGGTTTAAACTATGGCTACACCTTC
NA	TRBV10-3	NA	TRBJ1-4	CAISESEGLGEKLFF	TGTGCCATCAGCGAGTCGGAGGGCCTTGGTGAAAAACTGTTTTTT
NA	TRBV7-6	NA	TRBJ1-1	CASSPTDTEAFF	TGTGCCAGCAGCCCGACGGACACTGAAGCTTTCTTT
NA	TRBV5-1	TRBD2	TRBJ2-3	CASSIAGGPDTQYF	TGCGCCAGCAGCATAGCGGGGGGGCCAGATACGCAGTATTTT
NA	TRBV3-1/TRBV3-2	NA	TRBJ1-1	CASSQLGGQGNTEAFF	TGTGCCAGCAGCCAACTTGGGGGGCAGGGGAACACTGAAGCTTTCTTT
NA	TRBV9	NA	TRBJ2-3	CASSLEDTQYF	TGTGCCAGCAGCCTGGAAGATACGCAGTATTTT
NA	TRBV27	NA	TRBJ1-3	CASSDRGNTIYF	TGTGCCAGCAGCGACAGGGGAAACACCATATATTTT
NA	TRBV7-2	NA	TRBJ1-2	CASSSSGSGGLYGYTF	TGTGCCAGCAGCTCCTCCGGTAGCGGGGGGCTGTATGGCTACACCTTC
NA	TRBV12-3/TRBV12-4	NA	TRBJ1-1	CASSFLARGEAFF	TGTGCCAGCAGTTTTCTGGCACGGGGTGAAGCTTTCTTT
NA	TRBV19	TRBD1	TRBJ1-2	CASSEGQYYTF	TGTGCCAGTAGTGAGGGACAGTACTACACCTTC
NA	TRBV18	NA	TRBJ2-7	CASSGGTSYEQYF	TGTGCCAGCTCAGGCGGGACAAGCTACGAGCAGTACTTC
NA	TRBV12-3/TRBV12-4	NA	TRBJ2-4	CASSLMAKNIQYF	TGTGCCAGCAGTTTAATGGCCAAAAACATTCAGTACTTC
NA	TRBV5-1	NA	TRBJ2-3	CASSLGGASDTQYF	TGCGCCAGCAGCTTAGGAGGGGCTTCAGATACGCAGTATTTT
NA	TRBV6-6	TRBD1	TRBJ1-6	CASSPGDSSSYNSPLHF	TGTGCCAGCAGTCCCGGGGACAGCAGCTCCTATAATTCACCCCTCCACTTT
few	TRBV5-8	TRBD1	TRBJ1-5	CASSHRDRESSQPQHF	TGTGCCAGCAGCCACCGGGACAGGGAATCAAGCCAGCCCCAGCATTTT
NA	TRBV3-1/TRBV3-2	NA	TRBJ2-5	CASRDVQETQYF	TGTGCCAGCCGGGACGTTCAAGAGACCCAGTACTTC
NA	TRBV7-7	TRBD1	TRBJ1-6	CAGRQGGKGNSPLHF	TGTGCTGGTCGGCAGGGGGGAAAAGGGAATTCACCCCTCCACTTT
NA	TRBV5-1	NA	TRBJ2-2	CASSLEWGGNTGELFF	TGCGCCAGCAGCTTGGAGTGGGGCGGAAACACCGGGGAGCTGTTTTTT
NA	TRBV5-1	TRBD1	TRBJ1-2	CASSGQGDHYGYTF	TGCGCCAGCTCCGGACAGGGGGATCACTATGGCTACACCTTC
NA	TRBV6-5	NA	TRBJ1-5	CASSYSGDSNQPQHF	TGTGCCAGCAGTTACTCGGGGGATAGCAATCAGCCCCAGCATTTT
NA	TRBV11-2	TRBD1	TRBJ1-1	CASSLVSPTGGAEAFF	TGTGCCAGCAGCTTAGTAAGCCCTACAGGGGGCGCTGAAGCTTTCTTT
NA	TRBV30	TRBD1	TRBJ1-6	CAWSVSDRVPLHF	TGTGCCTGGAGTGTTTCGGACAGGGTCCCCCTCCACTTT
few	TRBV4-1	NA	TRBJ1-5	CASSQQGNQPQHF	TGCGCCAGCAGCCAACAGGGCAATCAGCCCCAGCATTTT
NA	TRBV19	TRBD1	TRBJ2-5	CATRQGLGETQYF	TGTGCCACCCGACAGGGGTTGGGAGAGACCCAGTACTTC
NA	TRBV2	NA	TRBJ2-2	CASREDKNTGELFF	TGTGCCAGCAGGGAAGACAAGAACACCGGGGAGCTGTTTTTT
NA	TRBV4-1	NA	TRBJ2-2	CASSRSPHRTGELFF	TGCGCCAGCAGCCGAAGCCCTCATCGCACCGGGGAGCTGTTTTTT
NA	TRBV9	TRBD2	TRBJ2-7	CASSVRDYPHEQYF	TGTGCCAGCAGCGTGCGGGACTATCCCCACGAGCAGTACTTC
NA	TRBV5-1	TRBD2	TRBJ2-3	CASSLWGTSGDTQYF	TGCGCCAGCAGCTTGTGGGGGACTAGCGGGGATACGCAGTATTTT
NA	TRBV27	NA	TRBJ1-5	CASSPTRPSPLENQPQHF	TGTGCCAGCAGTCCAACCCGGCCTTCACCCTTGGAGAATCAGCCCCAGCATTTT
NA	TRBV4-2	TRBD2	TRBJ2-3	CASSLTGTKGTDTQYF	TGTGCCAGCAGCCTAACCGGGACTAAGGGCACAGATACGCAGTATTTT
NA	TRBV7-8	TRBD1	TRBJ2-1	CASSSGQGAKFF	TGTGCCAGCAGCTCGGGACAGGGAGCGAAGTTCTTC
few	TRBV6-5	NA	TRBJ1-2	CASSLDRYGYTF	TGTGCCAGCAGTCTAGACAGATATGGCTACACCTTC
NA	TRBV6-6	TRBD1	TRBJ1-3	CASSIGTGGGGNTIYF	TGTGCCAGCAGTATCGGGACAGGGGGCGGTGGAAACACCATATATTTT
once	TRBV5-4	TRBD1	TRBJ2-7	CASSMDRSSYEQYF	TGTGCCAGCAGCATGGACAGGAGCTCCTACGAGCAGTACTTC
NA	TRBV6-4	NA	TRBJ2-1	CASSRDGDNEQFF	TGTGCCAGCAGCCGGGACGGTGACAATGAGCAGTTCTTC
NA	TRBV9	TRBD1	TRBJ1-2	CASSARGTVVAPYGYTF	TGTGCCAGCAGCGCGAGGGGGACAGTGGTGGCCCCATATGGCTACACCTTC
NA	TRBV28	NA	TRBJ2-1	CASSFRVNEQFF	TGTGCCAGCAGTTTCCGAGTCAATGAGCAGTTCTTC
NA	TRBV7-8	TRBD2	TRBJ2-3	CASSLVAGGNTDTQYF	TGTGCCAGCAGCTTAGTAGCGGGGGGTAACACAGATACGCAGTATTTT
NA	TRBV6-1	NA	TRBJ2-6	CASSDLITVSEDFGANVLTF	TGTGCCAGCAGTGACCTGATAACAGTCTCGGAGGACTTTGGGGCCAACGTCCTGACTTTC
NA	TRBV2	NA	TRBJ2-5	CASSEVAQIQETQYF	TGTGCCAGCAGTGAAGTAGCACAGATCCAAGAGACCCAGTACTTC
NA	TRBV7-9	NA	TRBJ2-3	CASSQGLAGDTQYF	TGTGCCAGCAGTCAGGGGCTAGCTGGAGATACGCAGTATTTT
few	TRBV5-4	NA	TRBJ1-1	CASSSELNTEAFF	TGTGCCAGCAGCTCAGAGTTGAACACTGAAGCTTTCTTT